This T cell receptor beta chain was obtained from a study of Ad26.COV2.S vaccination and SARS-CoV-2 variants. The overall study: Participant was drawn from the COV1001 Ad26.COV2.S trial arm. Administration of Ad26.COV2.S was intramuscular, either once or twice 56 days apart. General study results and limits: There was reportedly substantial breadth in spike-specific CD8+ and CD4+ T cell responses after vaccination. Placebo recipients trailed vaccine recipients in spike-specific TCR breadth.

The treatment was: 15 to 20 received Ad26.COV2.S at low or high dose, single or two shots; several received placebo; per-sample allocation not given. Following the first vaccine or placebo injection, samples were taken on day 63. Of note for this clone: The antigen remains unidentified.

V was shortened by 1 base and J by 6 bases, with 9 bases between the two germline ends. CDR1 and CDR2 from the germline V gene are LGHNA and YNFKEQ. The CDR3 is 14 residues long. Libraries were prepared by immunoSEQ multiplex PCR; TCRdb keeps only in-frame clonotypes and omits some of them. The sample shows hundreds of thousands of clones, about 88% of them seen only once. This specimen consisted of peripheral blood, obtained in a trial of Ad26.COV2.S vaccine versus placebo. V is TRBV4-2 and J is TRBJ2-2; D remains ambiguous. This receptor was identified in a person between 18 and 65 years old who received the Ad26.COV2.S COVID-19 vaccine or a placebo. The CDR3 DNA reads as TGTGCCAGCAGCCAAGCCCCTTCTGCCGGGGAGCTGTTTTTT. It specifies CASSQAPSAGELFF.